This TCR beta chain came from a study of blood T cells in healthy people across ages. With a J-beta primer mix and a sample-barcoded 5' primer, a second PCR ran about 7 to 12 cycles. Each cDNA molecule was tagged by a template-switch adaptor that had 12 random nucleotides. TCRdb ran MiXCR on the 5' RACE reads and lists one entry per CDR3 protein. The profile shows about 830,000 distinct CDR3 sequences, roughly 50% of them singletons. Study conclusions and caveats: Any changes in expanded clonotypes were possibly confounded, as donor CMV status remained unknown.

In the case of this clonotype: Its antigen is unknown.

The CDR3 is made up of 16 amino acids. CDR1 MGHRA and CDR2 YSYEKL come from the germline V gene. The receptor was derived from a young man in good health. Sequenced sample: blood. This chain joins TRBV4-1 and TRBJ2-4; D gene unclear. The end of the DNA fits TRBJ2-7 better, so the J call may be wrong. CDR3 in DNA: TGCGCCAGCAGCCAAGATCAAGGCAGTATCACCTACGAGCAGTACTTC. Translation gives CASSQDQGSITYEQYF.